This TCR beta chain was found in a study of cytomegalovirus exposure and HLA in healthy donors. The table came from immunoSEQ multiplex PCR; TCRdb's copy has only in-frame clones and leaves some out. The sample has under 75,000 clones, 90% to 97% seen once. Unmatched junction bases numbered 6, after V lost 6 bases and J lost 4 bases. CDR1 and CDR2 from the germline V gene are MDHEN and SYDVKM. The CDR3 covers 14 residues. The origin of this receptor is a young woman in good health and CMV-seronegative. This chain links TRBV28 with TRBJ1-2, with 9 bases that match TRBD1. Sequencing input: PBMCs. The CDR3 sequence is CASSLTDRGYGYTF. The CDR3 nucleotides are TGTGCCAGCAGCCTTACGGACAGGGGCTATGGCTACACCTTC.